The 12 T cell receptor beta chains given below trace back to one sample, sequenced in a study of spatial heterogeneity in lung cancer. Time point indicated: sample taken at primary tumor resection. Whole RNA from tumor, nontumor lung or frozen PBMC was sequenced unsorted. In TCRdb, the 5' RACE reads were re-called with MiXCR into one record per CDR3 protein. The table records about 5,000 distinct CDR3 sequences, 15% to 20% of them present only once. Sample: normal lung tissue next to the tumor, taken at surgery. Receptors were obtained from a male donor with early-stage non-small cell lung cancer.

V usage is TRBV6-1 and J usage is TRBJ2-7; possible D gene TRBD2, 6 bases. Trimming took off 8 bases at V and 4 bases at J, with 6 bases between the two ends. In germline, CDR1 is MNHNS, CDR2 SASEGT. This CDR3 contains 10 residues. CDR3 protein: CASAGYEQYF. CDR3 nucleotides: TGTGCCAGCGCGGGGTACGAGCAGTACTTC.

The rearrangement links TRBV28 to TRBJ1-6; 7 bases are shared with TRBD1. The CDR3 extends over 15 amino acids. Germline CDR1 MDHEN, CDR2 SYDVKM. Trimming at V came to 6 bases and at J to 4 bases, leaving 6 bases not matched to a gene. This CDR3 reads CASSTWDRYNSPLHF. CDR3 DNA: TGTGCCAGCAGCACCTGGGACAGATATAATTCACCCCTCCACTTT.

By proportion, this clonotype is medium-sized (0.01 to 0.1%). The chain uses TRBV9 and TRBJ1-6, with D unresolved. Germline V gene sequence: CDR1 SGDLS, CDR2 YYNGEE. Trimming pared 2 bases from V and 0 bases from J, leaving 3 bases between. The CDR3 consists of 14 residues. CDR3 nucleotide sequence: TGTGCCAGCAGCGTTAGCTCCTATAATTCACCCCTCCACTTT. Amino acid sequence: CASSVSSYNSPLHF.

This clonotype is classed as medium-sized. The CDR3 sequence: CSARVPGHLNTGELFF. The CDR3 DNA reads TGCAGTGCTAGAGTACCGGGGCACTTGAACACCGGGGAGCTGTTTTTT. The chain couples TRBV20-1 to TRBJ2-2; either TRBD1 or TRBD2 may supply D (5 bases each). V was pared by 1 base and J by 1 base, with 13 bases between. The CDR3 totals 16 residues. CDR1 and CDR2 from the germline V gene are DFQATT and SNEGSKA (reference sequence).

In this sample, this clonotype is large. The V call is TRBV7-2, the J call TRBJ1-1, with D uncertain. V lost 0 bases and J 3 bases, leaving 11 bases between the germline ends. CDR1 and CDR2 from the germline V gene are SGHTA and FQGNSA. The CDR3 covers 15 residues. The CDR3 loop reads CASSLAGLGYTEAFF. The CDR3 bases are TGTGCCAGCAGCTTAGCGGGCTTGGGATACACTGAAGCTTTCTTT.

This clonotype is medium-sized by share. This chain uses TRBV5-1 with TRBJ2-4, with 7 bases fitting TRBD1. This CDR3 contains 16 residues. After removal of 4 bases from V and 8 bases from J, the junction contained 15 bases not matched to a gene. CDR1 and CDR2 from the germline V gene are SGHRS and YFSETQ. The CDR3 bases are TGCGCCAGCAGCCCTCCCCTGACAGGGTCGGAGGACATTCAGTACTTC. Amino acids: CASSPPLTGSEDIQYF. The full variable domain, its missing parts supplied by reference TRBV5-1 and TRBJ2-4, is KAGVTQTPRYLIKTRGQQVTLSCSPISGHRSVSWYQQTPGQGLQFLFEYFSETQRNKGNFPGRFSGRQFSNSRSEMNVSTLELGDSALYLCASSPPLTGSEDIQYFGAGTRLSVL.

This clonotype is medium-sized in the sample. The rearrangement joins TRBV30 to TRBJ1-2; possible D gene TRBD1, 5 bases. The CDR3 has 16 residues. CDR1 GTSNPN and CDR2 SVGIG come from the germline V gene (reference sequence). The V and J ends lost 0 bases and 0 bases respectively, with 14 bases between them. The CDR3 region is CAWSVLGGDPNYGYTF. The CDR3 DNA follows: TGTGCCTGGAGTGTACTTGGGGGAGACCCTAACTATGGCTACACCTTC.

The chain employs TRBV4-1 and TRBJ2-3; 8 nucleotides match TRBD1. This CDR3 is built from 14 residues. Germline loops: CDR1 MGHRA, CDR2 YSYEKL. V dropped 3 bases and J dropped 6; count of bases not matched to a gene: 5. The CDR3 region is CASSHPTGGDTQYF. The CDR3 nucleotides are TGCGCCAGCAGCCACCCTACAGGGGGGGATACGCAGTATTTT.

This clonotype qualifies as medium-sized. The rearrangement uses TRBV29-1 and TRBJ2-3; tentative D call: TRBD2 (5 bases). The CDR3 totals 13 residues. The V gene's germline CDR1 is SQVTM and CDR2 ANQGSEA. Deletions cut 7 bases from V and 4 bases from J, with 15 bases between. The CDR3 DNA follows: TGCAGCGCCGCCCAGAGGGCCGCAGATACGCAGTATTTT. Translated, it gives CSAAQRAADTQYF.

There are many counts of this clonotype. The gene calls are TRBV2 and TRBJ2-5, with TRBD1 matching over 9 bases. Germline V lookup: CDR1 SNHLY, CDR2 FYNNEI. The V gene end was trimmed by 8 bases and the J gene end by 1 base; junction bases not matched to a gene: 11. CDR3 length: 16 residues. The CDR3 region is CASWPGTGLFQETQYF. CDR3 nucleotide sequence: TGTGCCAGCTGGCCGGGGACAGGGCTTTTCCAAGAGACCCAGTACTTC.

By sample fraction, this clonotype is medium-sized (0.01 to 0.1%). The rearrangement joins TRBV6-6 to TRBJ2-3; 8 nucleotides align to TRBD2. Germline assignment: CDR1 MNHNY and CDR2 SVGAGI (reference sequence). Trimming removed 2 bases from V and 1 base from J; junction bases left unmatched: 8. The CDR3 is 17 amino acids. CDR3 nucleotide sequence: TGTGCCAGCAGTTACAGCAGCGGGGGCGGCGGCACAGATACGCAGTATTTT. It is translated as CASSYSSGGGGTDTQYF.

This clonotype is judged medium-sized. The genes are TRBV6-1 and TRBJ2-7; maybe TRBD1 (6 bases). Trimming stripped 4 bases from V and 7 bases from J, with 14 bases between. Germline CDR1 and CDR2: MNHNS and SASEGT. The CDR3 length is 13 residues. The CDR3, as DNA: TGTGCCAGCAGTGGGGGACAACGTGGGGAGCAGTACGTC. It yields the protein CASSGGQRGEQYV.